Below are 10 T cell receptor beta chains sequenced from a single sample in a study of CD8 T cells in ankylosing spondylitis. TCRdb recomputed calls from the 5' RACE reads with MiXCR, one row per CDR3 protein. This table has under 250,000 distinct CDR3 sequences, 20% to 30% appearing once. Sequencing used blood, either unsorted or a sorted T cell fraction (not recorded which). Receptors were obtained from a male donor with ankylosing spondylitis or in good health (not recorded which).

This clonotype was recorded many times. The V gene is TRBV20-1, the J gene TRBJ2-2; D gene uncertain. Germline V gene data show CDR1 as DFQATT and CDR2 as SNEGSKA (reference sequence). The CDR3 covers 14 residues. The V end lost 2 bases, the J end lost 0 bases, and 7 bases lay between the germline ends. CDR3 coding DNA: TGCAGTGCTAGACAGCCCCCGAACACCGGGGAGCTGTTTTTT. It codes for CSARQPPNTGELFF.

This clonotype has at least ten counts. This rearrangement joins TRBV9 to TRBJ2-5, with 7 bases lining up with TRBD1. The CDR3 spans 15 residues. The V gene end was trimmed by 2 bases and the J gene end by 1 base; junction bases not matched to a gene: 5. Germline V gene sequence: CDR1 SGDLS, CDR2 YYNGEE. The DNA of the CDR3 is TGTGCCAGCAGCGTTACAGGGGCGCCCCAAGAGACCCAGTACTTC. It codes for CASSVTGAPQETQYF.

CDR3 residues: CSVEGRITDTQYF. The CDR3 DNA reads as TGCAGCGTTGAAGGTAGAATCACAGATACGCAGTATTTT. The V and J genes are TRBV29-1 and TRBJ2-3; no firm D call. Germline CDR1 reads SQVTM; CDR2 reads ANQGSEA. The CDR3 consists of 13 residues. V was pared by 1 base and J by 2 bases, with 7 bases between.

This clonotype was found many times. The DNA for the CDR3 is TGCGCCAGCAGAGCCCCAGCCTCCTACGAGCAGTACTTC. It encodes CASRAPASYEQYF. The chain has TRBV5-1 and TRBJ2-7; D remains unclear. V lost 5 bases and J lost 0, with 9 bases in between. CDR1 and CDR2 (germline): SGHRS, YFSETQ. This CDR3 spans 13 amino acids.

In its sample, this clonotype was seen a few times. The chain employs TRBV29-1 and TRBJ2-7; perhaps TRBD2 as D (6 bases). Germline V gene lookup returns CDR1 SQVTM and CDR2 ANQGSEA. V was cut by 3 bases and J by 6 bases, with 15 bases left in between. The CDR3 is made up of 13 amino acids. The CDR3 DNA reads TGCAGCGTTGATAGCGGCCGCGGAGGCGAGCAGTACTTC. It yields the protein CSVDSGRGGEQYF.

Concerning this clonotype itself: A junction end diverges from the germline sequence, so it may reflect a read error. The genes are TRBV7-7 and TRBJ2-3; D is undetermined. The CDR3 totals 15 residues. CDR1 is SSHAT, CDR2 FNYEAQ, per germline (reference sequence). The CDR3 DNA reads as TGTGCTAGCAGCTTACTCGGAAGTGGCACAGATACGCAGTATTTT. It encodes CASSLLGSGTDTQYF.

This clonotype was counted only a few times. The chain links TRBV12-3 or TRBV12-4 to TRBJ2-7; 9 bases match TRBD2. V was clipped by 5 bases and J by 4 bases; unmatched bases: 3. The CDR3 is made up of 13 amino acids. The CDR3 spells CASSSGRQYEQYF. In DNA, the CDR3 is TGTGCCAGCAGTAGCGGGAGGCAGTACGAGCAGTACTTC.

This clonotype has at least ten counts. The chain couples TRBV20-1 to TRBJ2-1, with 10 bases that match TRBD2. CDR1 is DFQATT, CDR2 SNEGSKA, per germline (reference sequence). The CDR3 covers 13 residues. J was trimmed by 5 bases and V by 5 bases; bases with no gene match: 3. CDR3 in amino acids: CSAAGLADNEQFF. For the CDR3, the DNA is TGCAGTGCTGCCGGACTAGCGGACAATGAGCAGTTCTTC.

Details on this clonotype: This sequence may be a read error, since a much larger clone differs from it by one base. The chain has TRBV10-3 and TRBJ2-2; 8 bases line up with TRBD1. Losses at the gene ends were 3 bases for V and 2 bases for J; bases not matched to a gene: 5. CDR1 is ENHRY and CDR2 is SYGVKD in the germline V gene. This CDR3 spans 16 amino acids. CDR3: CAISDGRGPNTGELFF. CDR3 coding DNA: TGTGCCATCAGTGATGGCAGGGGGCCCAACACCGGGGAGCTGTTTTTT.

The chain employs TRBV5-1 and TRBJ2-7; the D gene could be TRBD1 or TRBD2 (5 bases each). Per the germline V gene, CDR1 is SGHRS and CDR2 is YFSETQ. The CDR3 loop spans 18 amino acids. Trimming removed 3 bases at V and 0 bases at J, with 22 bases between. CDR3 residues: CASSSTALGTKSSYEQYF. For the CDR3, the DNA is TGCGCCAGCAGCTCGACCGCCCTGGGGACGAAGAGCTCCTACGAGCAGTACTTC.